This TCR beta chain was profiled in a study of cytomegalovirus exposure and HLA in healthy donors. Study-level information: Drawn from HLA-typed donors, about 85 million unique TCRs were held in an early data release. General study points: Using the classifier, cytomegalovirus status was reportedly diagnosed with high specificity and sensitivity. A list of 150 to 200 TCR beta chains associated with cytomegalovirus was given. TCR beta V- and J-gene trimming, according to a later analysis, was linked to a missense DCLRE1C variant.

A multiplex PCR was run with 60 Vbeta primers and 13 Jbeta primers. Profiled with immunoSEQ multiplex PCR; TCRdb holds only in-frame clones, not every one. The repertoire consists of 130,000 or so clones, with 81% occurring once and the leading ten covering around 2.2%. The V segment lost 6 bases and the J segment 0 bases; nucleotides outside the gene matches: 4. In germline, CDR1 is SGHRS, CDR2 YFSETQ. This CDR3 is built from 14 residues. This clone was seen only a few times. No antigen is known for it. The chain combines TRBV5-1 with TRBJ2-3, with 7 bases identical to TRBD2. The sequencing input was PBMCs. The source of this sequence is a woman in her thirties or forties in good health and CMV-seronegative. CDR3 nucleotides: TGCGCCAGCACTAGCGGACCTAGCACAGATACGCAGTATTTT. Encoded protein: CASTSGPSTDTQYF.